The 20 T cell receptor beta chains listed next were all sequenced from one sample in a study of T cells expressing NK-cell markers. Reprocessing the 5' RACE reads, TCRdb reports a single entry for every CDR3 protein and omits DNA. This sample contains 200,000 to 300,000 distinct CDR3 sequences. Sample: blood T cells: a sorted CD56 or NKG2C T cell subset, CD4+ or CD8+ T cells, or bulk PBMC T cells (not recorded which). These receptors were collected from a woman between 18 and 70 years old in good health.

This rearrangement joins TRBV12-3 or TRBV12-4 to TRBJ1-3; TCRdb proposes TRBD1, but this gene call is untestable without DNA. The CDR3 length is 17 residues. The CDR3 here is CASSSWTVGYSGNTIYF.

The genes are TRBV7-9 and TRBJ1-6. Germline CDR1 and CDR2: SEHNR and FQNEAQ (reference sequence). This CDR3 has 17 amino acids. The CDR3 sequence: CVSSLGQGSSYNSPLHF.

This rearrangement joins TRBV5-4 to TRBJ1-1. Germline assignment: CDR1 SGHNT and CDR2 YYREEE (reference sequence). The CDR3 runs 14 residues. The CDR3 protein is CASSRLGGRTEAFF.

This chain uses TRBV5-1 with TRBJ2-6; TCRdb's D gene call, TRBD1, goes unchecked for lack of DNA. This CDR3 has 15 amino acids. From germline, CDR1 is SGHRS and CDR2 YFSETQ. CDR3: CATCEGNAGANVLTF.

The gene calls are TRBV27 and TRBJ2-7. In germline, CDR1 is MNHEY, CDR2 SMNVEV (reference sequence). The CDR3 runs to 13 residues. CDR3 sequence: CASSFLPGYEQYF.

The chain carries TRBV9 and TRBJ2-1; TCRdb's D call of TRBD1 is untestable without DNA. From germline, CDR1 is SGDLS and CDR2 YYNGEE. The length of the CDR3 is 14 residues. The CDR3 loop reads CASSPGLFENEQFF.

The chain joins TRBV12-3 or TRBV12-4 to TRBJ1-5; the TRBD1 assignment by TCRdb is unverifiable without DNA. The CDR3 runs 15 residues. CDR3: CASSFHGQGNQPQHF.

The CDR3 here is CASRWTDSGNTIYF. This sequence joins TRBV6-2 or TRBV6-3 and TRBJ1-3. CDR3 size: 14 residues. CDR1 and CDR2 from the germline V gene are MNHEY and SVGEGT.

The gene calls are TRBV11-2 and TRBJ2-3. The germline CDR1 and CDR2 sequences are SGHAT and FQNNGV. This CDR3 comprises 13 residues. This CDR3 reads CASSLLFTDTQYF.

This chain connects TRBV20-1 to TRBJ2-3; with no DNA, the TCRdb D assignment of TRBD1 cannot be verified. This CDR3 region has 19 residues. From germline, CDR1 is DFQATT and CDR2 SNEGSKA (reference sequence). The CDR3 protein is CSASPPGGQAKIGTDTQYF.

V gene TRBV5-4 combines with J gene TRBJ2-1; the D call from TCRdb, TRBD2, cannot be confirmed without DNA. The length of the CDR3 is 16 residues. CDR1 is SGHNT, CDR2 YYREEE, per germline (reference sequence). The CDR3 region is CASSLRAGGPYNEQFF.

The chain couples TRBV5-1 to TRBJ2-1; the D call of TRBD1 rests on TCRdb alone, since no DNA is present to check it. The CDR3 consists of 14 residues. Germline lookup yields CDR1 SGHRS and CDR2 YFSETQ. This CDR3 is CASSFTGSHNEQFF.

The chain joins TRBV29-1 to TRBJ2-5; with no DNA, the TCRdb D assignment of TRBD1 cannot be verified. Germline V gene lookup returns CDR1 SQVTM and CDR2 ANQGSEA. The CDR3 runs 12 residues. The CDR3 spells CSVGDRGETQYF. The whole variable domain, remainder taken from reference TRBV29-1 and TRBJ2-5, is SAVISQKPSRDICQRGTSLTIQCQVDSQVTMMFWYRQQPGQSLTLIATANQGSEATYESGFVIDKFPISRPNLTFSTLTVSNMSPEDSSIYLCSVGDRGETQYFGPGTRLLVL.

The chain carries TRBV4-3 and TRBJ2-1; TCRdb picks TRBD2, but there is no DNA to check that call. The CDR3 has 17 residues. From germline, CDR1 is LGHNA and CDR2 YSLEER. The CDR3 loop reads CASSPSGGGNPYNEQFF.

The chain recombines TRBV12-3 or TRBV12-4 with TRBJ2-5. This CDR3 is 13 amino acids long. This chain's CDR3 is CASSSGEQETQYF.

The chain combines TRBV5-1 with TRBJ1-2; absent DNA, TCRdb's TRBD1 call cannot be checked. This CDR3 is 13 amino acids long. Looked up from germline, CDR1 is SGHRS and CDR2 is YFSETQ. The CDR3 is CASSSQQGSGYTF.

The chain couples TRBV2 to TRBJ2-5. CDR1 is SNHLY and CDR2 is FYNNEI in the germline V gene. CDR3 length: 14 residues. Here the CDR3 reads CASRPHRPQETQYF.

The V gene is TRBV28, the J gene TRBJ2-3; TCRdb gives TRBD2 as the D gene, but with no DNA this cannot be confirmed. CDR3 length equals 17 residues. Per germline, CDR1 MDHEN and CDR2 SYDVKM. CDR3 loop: CASSRTSGRAKADTQYF. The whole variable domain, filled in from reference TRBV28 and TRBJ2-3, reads DVKVTQSSRYLVKRTGEKVFLECVQDMDHENMFWYRQDPGLGLRLIYFSYDVKMKEKGDIPEGYSVSREKKERFSLILESASTNQTSMYLCASSRTSGRAKADTQYFGPGTRLTVL.

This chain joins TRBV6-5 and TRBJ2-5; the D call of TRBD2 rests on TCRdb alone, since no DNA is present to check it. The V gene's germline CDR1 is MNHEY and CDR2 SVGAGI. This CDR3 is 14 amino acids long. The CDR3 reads CASSYSARGETQYF.

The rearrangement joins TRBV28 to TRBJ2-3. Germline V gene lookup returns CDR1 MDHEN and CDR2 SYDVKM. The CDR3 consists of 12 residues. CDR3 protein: CASSVRTDTQYF. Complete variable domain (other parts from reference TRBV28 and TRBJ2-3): DVKVTQSSRYLVKRTGEKVFLECVQDMDHENMFWYRQDPGLGLRLIYFSYDVKMKEKGDIPEGYSVSREKKERFSLILESASTNQTSMYLCASSVRTDTQYFGPGTRLTVL.